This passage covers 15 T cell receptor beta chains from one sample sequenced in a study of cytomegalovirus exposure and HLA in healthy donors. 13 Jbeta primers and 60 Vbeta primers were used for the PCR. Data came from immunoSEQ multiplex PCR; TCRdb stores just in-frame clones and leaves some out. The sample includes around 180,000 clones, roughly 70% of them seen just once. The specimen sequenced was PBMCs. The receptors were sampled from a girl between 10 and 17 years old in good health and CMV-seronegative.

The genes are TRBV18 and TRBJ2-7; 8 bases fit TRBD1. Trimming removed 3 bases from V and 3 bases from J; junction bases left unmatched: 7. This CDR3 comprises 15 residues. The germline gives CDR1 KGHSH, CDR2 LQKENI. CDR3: CASSPRQGIVYEQYF. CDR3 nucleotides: TGTGCCAGCTCACCCCGACAGGGGATTGTCTACGAGCAGTACTTC.

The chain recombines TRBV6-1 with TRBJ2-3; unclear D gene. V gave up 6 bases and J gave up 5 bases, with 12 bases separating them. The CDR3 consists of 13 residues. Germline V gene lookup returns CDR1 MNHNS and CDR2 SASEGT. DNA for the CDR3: TGTGCCAGCAGATCTCCATTCGGAGATACGCAGTATTTT. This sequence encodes CASRSPFGDTQYF.

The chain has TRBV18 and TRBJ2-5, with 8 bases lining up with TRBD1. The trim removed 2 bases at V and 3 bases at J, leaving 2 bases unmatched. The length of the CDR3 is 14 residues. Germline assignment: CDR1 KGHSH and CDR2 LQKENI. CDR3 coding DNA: TGTGCCAGCTCACCAGCAGGGGGCGAAGAGACCCAGTACTTC. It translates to CASSPAGGEETQYF.

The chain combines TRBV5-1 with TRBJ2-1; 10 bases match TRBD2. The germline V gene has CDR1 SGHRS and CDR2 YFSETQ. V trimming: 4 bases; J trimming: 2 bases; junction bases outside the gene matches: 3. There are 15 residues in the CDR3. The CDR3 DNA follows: TGCGCCAGCAGCCCGCTAGCGGGGGCCTACAATGAGCAGTTCTTC. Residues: CASSPLAGAYNEQFF.

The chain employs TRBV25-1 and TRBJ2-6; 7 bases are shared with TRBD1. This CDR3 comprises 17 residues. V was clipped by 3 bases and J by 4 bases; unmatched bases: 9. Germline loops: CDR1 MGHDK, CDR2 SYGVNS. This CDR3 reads CASSDKPGGAGANVLTF. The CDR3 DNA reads TGTGCCAGCAGTGACAAACCAGGGGGAGCAGGGGCCAACGTCCTGACTTTC. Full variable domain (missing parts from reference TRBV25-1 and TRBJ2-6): EADIYQTPRYLVIGTGKKITLECSQTMGHDKMYWYQQDPGMELHLIHYSYGVNSTEKGDLSSESTVSRIRTEHFPLTLESARPSHTSQYLCASSDKPGGAGANVLTFGAGSRLTVL.

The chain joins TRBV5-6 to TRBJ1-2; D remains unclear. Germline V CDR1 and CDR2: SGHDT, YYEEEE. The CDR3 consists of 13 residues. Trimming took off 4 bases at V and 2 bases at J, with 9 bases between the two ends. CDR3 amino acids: CASSELPNYGYTF. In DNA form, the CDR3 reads TGTGCCAGCAGCGAGCTACCGAACTATGGCTACACCTTC. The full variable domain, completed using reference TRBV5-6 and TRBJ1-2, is DAGVTQSPTHLIKTRGQQVTLRCSPKSGHDTVSWYQQALGQGPQFIFQYYEEEERQRGNFPDRFSGHQFPNYSSELNVNALLLGDSALYLCASSELPNYGYTFGSGTRLTVV.

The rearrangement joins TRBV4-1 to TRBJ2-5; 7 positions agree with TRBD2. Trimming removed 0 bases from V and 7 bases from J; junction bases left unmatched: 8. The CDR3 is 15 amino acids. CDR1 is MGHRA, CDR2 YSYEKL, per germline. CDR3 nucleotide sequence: TGCGCCAGCAGCCAAGATCAATCTAGCGGCACGACCCAGTACTTC. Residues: CASSQDQSSGTTQYF.

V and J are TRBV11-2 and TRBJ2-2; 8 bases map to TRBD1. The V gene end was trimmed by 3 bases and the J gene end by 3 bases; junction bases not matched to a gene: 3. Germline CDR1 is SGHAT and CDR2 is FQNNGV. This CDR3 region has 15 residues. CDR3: CASSFLTGDTGELFF. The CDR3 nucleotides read TGTGCCAGCAGCTTCTTGACAGGGGACACCGGGGAGCTGTTTTTT.

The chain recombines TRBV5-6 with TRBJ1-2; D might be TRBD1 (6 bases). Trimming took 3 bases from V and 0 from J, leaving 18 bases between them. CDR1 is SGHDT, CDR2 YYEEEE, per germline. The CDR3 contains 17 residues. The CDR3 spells CASSSWLGGLPNYGYTF. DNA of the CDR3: TGTGCCAGCAGCTCCTGGCTAGGGGGTTTACCTAACTATGGCTACACCTTC.

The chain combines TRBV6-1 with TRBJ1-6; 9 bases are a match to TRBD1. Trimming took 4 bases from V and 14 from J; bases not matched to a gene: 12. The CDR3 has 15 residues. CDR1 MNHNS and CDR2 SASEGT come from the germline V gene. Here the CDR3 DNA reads TGTGCCAGCAGTGGAGCCGGGACAGGGCTAGGGACCCTCCACTTT. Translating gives CASSGAGTGLGTLHF.

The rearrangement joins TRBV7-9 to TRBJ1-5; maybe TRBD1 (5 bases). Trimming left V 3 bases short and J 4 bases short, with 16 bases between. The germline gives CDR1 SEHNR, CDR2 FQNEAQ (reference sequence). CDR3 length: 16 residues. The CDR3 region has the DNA TGTGCCAGCAGCTTTGGAGGGGCAACCGATAATCAGCCCCAGCATTTT. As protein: CASSFGGATDNQPQHF.

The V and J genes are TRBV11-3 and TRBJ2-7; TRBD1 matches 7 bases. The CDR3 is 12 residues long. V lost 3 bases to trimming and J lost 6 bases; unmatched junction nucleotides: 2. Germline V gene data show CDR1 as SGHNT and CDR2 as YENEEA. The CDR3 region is CASSLDRSEQYF. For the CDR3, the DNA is TGTGCCAGCAGCTTGGACAGGTCCGAGCAGTACTTC.

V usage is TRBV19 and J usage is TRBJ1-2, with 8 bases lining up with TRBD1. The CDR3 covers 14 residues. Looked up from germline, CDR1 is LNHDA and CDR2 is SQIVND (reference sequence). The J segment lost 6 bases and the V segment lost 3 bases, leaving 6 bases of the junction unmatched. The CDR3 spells CASSMGRGRDGYTF. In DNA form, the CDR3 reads TGTGCCAGTAGTATGGGCAGGGGGCGCGATGGCTACACCTTC. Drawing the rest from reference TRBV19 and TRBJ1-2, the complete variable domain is DGGITQSPKYLFRKEGQNVTLSCEQNLNHDAMYWYRQDPGQGLRLIYYSQIVNDFQKGDIAEGYSVSREKKESFPLTVTSAQKNPTAFYLCASSMGRGRDGYTFGSGTRLTVV.

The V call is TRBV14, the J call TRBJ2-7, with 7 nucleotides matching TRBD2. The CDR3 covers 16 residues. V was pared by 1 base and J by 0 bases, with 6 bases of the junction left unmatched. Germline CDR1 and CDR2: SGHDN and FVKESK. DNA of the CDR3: TGTGCCAGCAGCCAAGGACGGGGGGACTCCTCCTACGAGCAGTACTTC. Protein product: CASSQGRGDSSYEQYF.

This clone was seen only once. The CDR3 coding sequence is TGTGCCAGATCATCCCCCAAAAACATTCAGTACTTC. Translation gives CARSSPKNIQYF. The rearrangement uses TRBV2 and TRBJ2-4; D not resolved. The CDR3 runs to 12 residues. Trimming removed 9 bases from V and 2 bases from J, with 8 bases in between. Germline CDR1 SNHLY, CDR2 FYNNEI.